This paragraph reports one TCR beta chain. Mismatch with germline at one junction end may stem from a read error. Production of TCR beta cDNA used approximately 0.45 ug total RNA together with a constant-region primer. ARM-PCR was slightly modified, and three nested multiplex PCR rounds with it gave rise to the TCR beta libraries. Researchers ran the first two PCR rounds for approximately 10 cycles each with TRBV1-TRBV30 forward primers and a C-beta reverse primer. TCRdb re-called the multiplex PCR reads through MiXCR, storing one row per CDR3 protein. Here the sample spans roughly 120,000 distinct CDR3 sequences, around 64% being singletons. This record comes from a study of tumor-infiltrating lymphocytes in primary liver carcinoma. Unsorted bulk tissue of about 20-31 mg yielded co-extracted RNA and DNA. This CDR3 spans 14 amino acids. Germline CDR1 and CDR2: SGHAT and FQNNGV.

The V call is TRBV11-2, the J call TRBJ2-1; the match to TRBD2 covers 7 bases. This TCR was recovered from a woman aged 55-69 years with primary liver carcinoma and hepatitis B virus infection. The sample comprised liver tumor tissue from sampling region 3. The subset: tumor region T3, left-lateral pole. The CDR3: CTSSVGGVDNGQFF. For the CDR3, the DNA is TGTACCAGCAGCGTGGGGGGGGTAGACAATGGGCAGTTCTTC.